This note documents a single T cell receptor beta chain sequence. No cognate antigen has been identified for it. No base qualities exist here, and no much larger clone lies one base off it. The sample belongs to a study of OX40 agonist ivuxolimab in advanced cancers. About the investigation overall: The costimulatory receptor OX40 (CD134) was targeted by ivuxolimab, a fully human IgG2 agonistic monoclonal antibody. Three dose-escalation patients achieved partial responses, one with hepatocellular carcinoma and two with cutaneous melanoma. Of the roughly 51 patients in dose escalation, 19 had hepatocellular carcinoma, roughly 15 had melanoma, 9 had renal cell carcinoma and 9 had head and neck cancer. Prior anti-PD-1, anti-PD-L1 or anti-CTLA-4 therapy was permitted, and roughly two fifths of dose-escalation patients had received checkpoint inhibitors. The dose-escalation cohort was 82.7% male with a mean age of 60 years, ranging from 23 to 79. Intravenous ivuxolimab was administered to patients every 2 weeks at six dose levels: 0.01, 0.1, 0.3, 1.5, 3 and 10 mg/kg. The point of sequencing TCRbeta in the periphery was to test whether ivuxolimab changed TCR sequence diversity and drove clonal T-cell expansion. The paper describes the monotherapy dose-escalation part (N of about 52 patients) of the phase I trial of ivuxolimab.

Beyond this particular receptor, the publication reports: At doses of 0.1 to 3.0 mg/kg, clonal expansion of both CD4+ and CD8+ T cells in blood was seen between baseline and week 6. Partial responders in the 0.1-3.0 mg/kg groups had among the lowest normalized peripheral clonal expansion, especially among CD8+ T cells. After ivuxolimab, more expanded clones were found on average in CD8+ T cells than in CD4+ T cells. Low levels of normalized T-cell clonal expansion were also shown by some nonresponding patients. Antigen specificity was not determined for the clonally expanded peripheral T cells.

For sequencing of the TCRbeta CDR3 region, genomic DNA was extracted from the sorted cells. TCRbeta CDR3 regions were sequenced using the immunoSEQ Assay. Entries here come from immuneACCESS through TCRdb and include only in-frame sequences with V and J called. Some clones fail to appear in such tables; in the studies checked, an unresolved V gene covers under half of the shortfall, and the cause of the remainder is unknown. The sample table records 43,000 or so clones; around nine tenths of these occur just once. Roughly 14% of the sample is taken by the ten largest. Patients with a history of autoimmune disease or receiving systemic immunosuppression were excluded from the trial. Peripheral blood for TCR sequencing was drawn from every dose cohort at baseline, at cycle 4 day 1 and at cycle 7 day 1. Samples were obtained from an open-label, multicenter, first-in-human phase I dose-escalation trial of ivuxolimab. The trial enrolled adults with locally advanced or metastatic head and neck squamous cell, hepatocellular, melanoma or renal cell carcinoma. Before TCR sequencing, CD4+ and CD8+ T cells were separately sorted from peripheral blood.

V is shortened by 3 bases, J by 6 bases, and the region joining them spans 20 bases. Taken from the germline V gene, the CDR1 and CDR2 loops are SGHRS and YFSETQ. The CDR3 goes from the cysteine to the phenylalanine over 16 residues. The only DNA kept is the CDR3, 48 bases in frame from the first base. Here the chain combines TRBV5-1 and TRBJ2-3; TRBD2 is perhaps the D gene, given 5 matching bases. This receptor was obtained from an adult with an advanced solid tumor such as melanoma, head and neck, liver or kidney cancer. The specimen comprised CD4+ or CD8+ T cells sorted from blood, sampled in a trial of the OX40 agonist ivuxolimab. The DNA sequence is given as TGCGCCAGCAGCTCCCAGTTAGGGATCTCGGGGGATACGCAGTATTTT. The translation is CASSSQLGISGDTQYF.